The following is a T cell receptor beta chain sequence with its context. Extracted RNA was reverse transcribed, and the resulting cDNA served as sequencing template. TCRdb's table, derived via immunoSEQ multiplex PCR, lists solely in-frame clones and lacks some. The sample lists roughly 200,000 clones, 45% to 75% occurring once. This record comes from a study of CD8+ T cells in alopecia areata. Treatment defined: oral pan-JAK inhibitor, 5-10 mg twice daily. The sequence came from a human donor with alopecia areata. The input for sequencing was CD4+ T cells sorted from blood, taken at week 4, from a patient treated with tofacitinib.

This CDR3 is CAWATGPTDTQYF. The CDR3 DNA follows: TGTGCCTGGGCGACAGGACCCACAGATACGCAGTATTTT. The chain uses TRBV30 and TRBJ2-3; D is perhaps TRBD1 (6 bases). Germline V lookup: CDR1 GTSNPN, CDR2 SVGIG (reference sequence). V was cut by 5 bases and J by 2 bases, with 11 bases left in between. The length of the CDR3 is 13 residues.